The 19 T cell receptor beta chains below come from one sample, sequenced in a study of T cells in localized non-small cell lung cancer. Sequencing used immunoSEQ multiplex PCR; TCRdb keeps in-frame clones, though not all of them. This sample has a few thousand clones, with over 25% found just once. The source material was normal lung tissue next to the tumor, sampled before any cancer treatment. Every receptor here comes from a male donor aged 60 or over with stage II lung adenocarcinoma.

This clone showed up just a few times. The chain employs TRBV11-3 and TRBJ2-1, with TRBD2 identical over 11 bases. The CDR3 spans 16 residues. V lost 4 bases to trimming and J lost 6 bases; unmatched junction nucleotides: 8. The germline gives CDR1 SGHNT, CDR2 YENEEA. CDR3 in DNA: TGTGCCAGCAGCTCCATACTAGCGGGAGAGGGCAATGAGCAGTTCTTC. Translated: CASSSILAGEGNEQFF.

This clone turned up a few times. This chain connects TRBV5-1 to TRBJ1-1, with unresolved D. Trimming left V 2 bases short and J 5 bases short, with 16 bases between. The CDR3 runs 15 residues. Per germline, CDR1 SGHRS and CDR2 YFSETQ. CDR3 amino acids: CASSLTANLETEAFF. CDR3 DNA: TGCGCCAGCAGCTTAACAGCTAACCTTGAGACTGAAGCTTTCTTT. Complete variable domain (other parts from reference TRBV5-1 and TRBJ1-1): KAGVTQTPRYLIKTRGQQVTLSCSPISGHRSVSWYQQTPGQGLQFLFEYFSETQRNKGNFPGRFSGRQFSNSRSEMNVSTLELGDSALYLCASSLTANLETEAFFGQGTRLTVV.

In this sample, this clone is medium-sized. The chain couples TRBV6-7 to TRBJ1-1, with no clear D. TRBV6-7 is recorded as an ORF, its role being uncertain. This CDR3 region has 11 residues. Between the trimmed V and J ends, which lost 6 bases and 5 bases, there was a span of 7 bases. The CDR3 loop is CASSLGTEAFF. The CDR3 DNA follows: TGTGCCAGCAGCCTGGGGACTGAAGCTTTCTTT.

This sequence joins TRBV19 and TRBJ2-1; the match to TRBD2 covers 12 bases. Germline assignment: CDR1 LNHDA and CDR2 SQIVND (reference sequence). V lost 3 bases, J lost 6 bases, and 18 bases stayed unmatched. The CDR3 contains 20 residues. The chain's CDR3 is CASSISQPRTSGVSRNEQFF. CDR3 sequence (DNA): TGTGCCAGTAGTATTAGCCAACCCCGGACTAGCGGGGTAAGCCGCAATGAGCAGTTCTTC.

This clone was seen more than once but under ten times. The rearrangement links TRBV11-3 to TRBJ2-1; TRBD2 matches at 11 bases. This CDR3 comprises 17 residues. Trimming at V came to 7 bases and at J to 2 bases, leaving 10 bases not matched to a gene. Germline V CDR1 and CDR2: SGHNT, YENEEA. This CDR3 is CASNDNRLAGTYNEQFF. The DNA of the CDR3 is TGTGCCAGCAACGATAATAGACTAGCGGGAACCTACAATGAGCAGTTCTTC.

The chain joins TRBV2 to TRBJ1-3, with a weak D call TRBD1 (6 bases). Germline loops: CDR1 SNHLY, CDR2 FYNNEI. Deletions cut 6 bases from V and 0 bases from J, with 21 bases between. CDR3 size: 18 residues. CDR3 bases: TGTGCCAGCAGCTTACTACAGGGTAGCCTTTTCTCTGGAAACACCATATATTTT. Translation gives CASSLLQGSLFSGNTIYF.

This clone was counted a single time. The CDR3 loop reads CASSLDVQGRGNEQFF. Here the CDR3 DNA reads TGCGCCAGCAGCTTGGATGTACAGGGGCGGGGTAATGAGCAGTTCTTC. The V gene is TRBV5-1, the J gene TRBJ2-1; a weak D match, TRBD1 (7 bases). The CDR3 has 16 amino acids. Trimming took off 0 bases at V and 7 bases at J, with 17 bases between the two ends. CDR1 and CDR2 from the germline V gene are SGHRS and YFSETQ. The full variable domain, in which reference TRBV5-1 and TRBJ2-1 provide the parts outside the CDR3, is KAGVTQTPRYLIKTRGQQVTLSCSPISGHRSVSWYQQTPGQGLQFLFEYFSETQRNKGNFPGRFSGRQFSNSRSEMNVSTLELGDSALYLCASSLDVQGRGNEQFFGPGTRLTVL.

The chain has TRBV2 and TRBJ2-1, with D perhaps TRBD1 (9 bases). This CDR3 spans 17 amino acids. V gave up 4 bases and J gave up 7 bases, with 23 bases separating them. Germline CDR1 SNHLY, CDR2 FYNNEI. Written as DNA, the CDR3 is TGTGCCAGCAGTGCTGACAGGGGGGGGACTAGAGTTAATGAGCAGTTCTTC. Amino acids: CASSADRGGTRVNEQFF.

This clone was detected a few times. The chain employs TRBV11-3 and TRBJ2-3; D remains ambiguous. CDR1 SGHNT and CDR2 YENEEA come from the germline V gene. The CDR3 is 14 amino acids. Between the trimmed V and J ends, which lost 1 base and 0 bases, there was a span of 5 bases. The CDR3 is CASSLGLSTDTQYF. DNA for the CDR3: TGTGCCAGCAGCTTAGGCCTGAGCACAGATACGCAGTATTTT.

This clone was seen only once. This sequence joins TRBV19 and TRBJ1-4; D not certain. Germline V gene sequence: CDR1 LNHDA, CDR2 SQIVND (reference sequence). The CDR3 is made up of 14 amino acids. Trimming stripped 6 bases from V and 7 bases from J, with 15 bases between. The CDR3 DNA follows: TGTGCCAGTAGGAACGGTAACGCGGGTGAAAAACTGTTTTTT. This sequence encodes CASRNGNAGEKLFF.

The rearrangement uses TRBV9 and TRBJ2-7; 9 bases fit TRBD2. The ends lost 0 bases at V and 3 bases at J; junction bases unmatched: 4. The CDR3 contains 15 residues. Germline values: CDR1 SGDLS, CDR2 YYNGEE. The CDR3 sequence is CASSVASGTNYEQYF. The CDR3 nucleotides are TGTGCCAGCAGCGTAGCTAGCGGGACCAACTACGAGCAGTACTTC.

This clone was detected ten times or more. The CDR3 DNA sequence: TGTGCCAGCAGCACCAGGGGCTCTAATGAAAAACTGTTTTTT. This translates into CASSTRGSNEKLFF. The chain couples TRBV11-3 to TRBJ1-4; D possibly corresponds to TRBD1 (6 bases). Germline values: CDR1 SGHNT, CDR2 YENEEA. The length of the CDR3 is 14 residues. Trimming removed 5 bases from V and 3 bases from J, with 10 bases in between.

The gene calls are TRBV18 and TRBJ1-2; D is possibly TRBD1 (6 bases). Germline-derived CDR1 and CDR2 are KGHSH and LQKENI. Trimming pared 3 bases from V and 1 base from J, leaving 15 bases between. This CDR3 region has 16 residues. CDR3 sequence: CASSPAGTRINYGYTF. The CDR3 nucleotides read TGTGCCAGCTCACCTGCCGGGACAAGGATTAACTATGGCTACACCTTC.

J is TRBJ1-3 and V is TRBV5-1, with 8 bases lining up with TRBD1. The CDR3 covers 15 residues. Germline CDR1 reads SGHRS; CDR2 reads YFSETQ. V lost 3 bases to trimming and J lost 1 base; unmatched junction nucleotides: 3. The CDR3 sequence is CASSWDRTSGNTIYF. CDR3 sequence (DNA): TGCGCCAGCAGCTGGGACAGGACGTCTGGAAACACCATATATTTT.

This chain uses TRBV5-1 with TRBJ2-3; 7 bases agree with TRBD2. J lost 4 bases, V lost 5 bases, and 7 bases had no gene match. Germline CDR1 SGHRS, CDR2 YFSETQ. The CDR3 has 14 residues. This CDR3 reads CASRGTGGADTQYF. The CDR3 bases are TGCGCCAGCAGGGGGACGGGAGGAGCAGATACGCAGTATTTT.

This clone is labeled large. The chain joins TRBV11-3 to TRBJ1-2, with D uncertain. V was clipped by 2 bases and J by 3 bases, with 13 bases between them. CDR1 is SGHNT, CDR2 YENEEA, per germline. The CDR3 contains 15 residues. This CDR3 reads CASSLSPVEDYGYTF. CDR3 sequence (DNA): TGTGCCAGCAGCTTATCGCCTGTAGAGGACTATGGCTACACCTTC.

The rearrangement joins TRBV4-1 to TRBJ2-1, with D possibly being TRBD2 (6 bases). Germline assignment: CDR1 MGHRA and CDR2 YSYEKL. Trimming shortened V by 1 base and J by 0 bases, and 10 bases separated the two germline ends. The CDR3 extends over 16 amino acids. CDR3 protein: CASSQGAGTSYNEQFF. In DNA form, the CDR3 reads TGCGCCAGCAGCCAAGGGGCGGGGACCTCCTACAATGAGCAGTTCTTC.

By frequency in the sample, this clone is medium-sized. The chain links TRBV4-1 to TRBJ1-5; 8 nucleotides match TRBD1. With 0 bases clipped from V and 5 bases from J, the junction kept 9 bases outside the gene matches. Looked up from germline, CDR1 is MGHRA and CDR2 is YSYEKL. The CDR3 has 17 amino acids. The CDR3 loop is CASSQDYGTGGDQPQHF. The CDR3 nucleotides are TGCGCCAGCAGCCAAGATTATGGGACAGGAGGGGATCAGCCCCAGCATTTT.

This clone is labeled as medium-sized. Other DNA sequences of this sample code for an identical CDR3. The genes are TRBV30 and TRBJ2-7; TRBD1 matches at 7 bases. The germline gives CDR1 GTSNPN, CDR2 SVGIG (reference sequence). With 2 bases clipped from V and 2 bases from J, the junction kept 6 bases outside the gene matches. The CDR3 is 14 residues long. CDR3 DNA sequence: TGTGCCTGGAGTCCCGGGACAGTAACCTACGAGCAGTACTTC. This gives the protein CAWSPGTVTYEQYF. The complete variable domain, with remaining parts taken from reference TRBV30 and TRBJ2-7, reads SQTIHQWPATLVQPVGSPLSLECTVEGTSNPNLYWYRQAAGRGLQLLFYSVGIGQISSEVPQNLSASRPQDRQFILSSKKLLLSDSGFYLCAWSPGTVTYEQYFGPGTRLTVT.